The 15 T cell receptor beta chains listed next were all sequenced from one sample in a study of T-cell memory formation after mild COVID-19. TCRdb independently ran MiXCR on the 5' RACE reads; one entry per CDR3 protein. The sample has 200,000 to 250,000 distinct CDR3 sequences, 9.5% seen once. Sequenced sample: PBMCs or a T cell subset sorted from them (not recorded which). These receptors originate from a man younger than 30 who had mild COVID-19 (a few samples of this study predate the infection). Cell type and time point are not known.

This clonotype has more than one count but fewer than ten. The chain combines TRBV15 with TRBJ1-5; D not certain. Looked up from germline, CDR1 is LNHNV and CDR2 is YYDKDF (reference sequence). The CDR3 has 12 amino acids. Trimming stripped 2 bases from V and 5 bases from J, with 4 bases between. CDR3 in amino acids: CATSRPDQPQHF. CDR3 coding DNA: TGTGCCACCAGCAGACCCGATCAGCCCCAGCATTTT.

The chain joins TRBV6-2 or TRBV6-3 to TRBJ2-2, with D maybe TRBD1 (6 bases). The CDR3 is 14 residues long. Trimming shortened V by 7 bases and J by 0 bases, and 9 bases separated the two germline ends. Looked up from germline, CDR1 is MNHEY and CDR2 is SVGEGT. The CDR3 DNA is TGTGCCAGCAACGACAGGCCGAACACCGGGGAGCTGTTTTTT. Translation: CASNDRPNTGELFF.

This clonotype was counted a few times. The genes are TRBV3-1 and TRBJ2-1; D is tentatively TRBD1 or TRBD2 (5 bases each). The V end was cut by 0 bases, the J end by 9 bases, with 12 bases between. Germline V gives CDR1 LGHDT, CDR2 YNNKEL (reference sequence). The CDR3 sequence is 14 residues long. The DNA for the CDR3 is TGTGCCAGCAGCCAAGATTATCCAGGGAGTGAGCAGTTCTTC. This gives the protein CASSQDYPGSEQFF.

This clonotype was observed at least ten times. The chain combines TRBV6-5 with TRBJ1-1; TRBD1 matches at 10 bases. This CDR3 region has 14 residues. Per the germline V gene, CDR1 is MNHEY and CDR2 is SVGAGI. The trim removed 5 bases at V and 3 bases at J, leaving 3 bases unmatched. CDR3 sequence: CASSDGQGDTEAFF. The DNA for the CDR3 is TGTGCCAGCAGTGACGGACAGGGGGACACTGAAGCTTTCTTT.

A few counts support this clonotype. The chain is built from TRBV20-1 and TRBJ2-4, with 8 positions matching TRBD1. V trimming: 3 bases; J trimming: 11 bases; junction bases outside the gene matches: 15. CDR3 length: 15 amino acids. Germline V gene sequence: CDR1 DFQATT, CDR2 SNEGSKA (reference sequence). The CDR3 is CSARELAGGESVQYF. In DNA, the CDR3 is TGCAGTGCTAGGGAACTGGCAGGGGGCGAATCAGTTCAGTACTTC.

This clonotype was counted only a few times. The genes are TRBV9 and TRBJ2-1, with 8 bases identical to TRBD2. The CDR3 contains 16 residues. CDR1 and CDR2 from the germline V gene are SGDLS and YYNGEE. V was pared by 3 bases and J by 4 bases, with 9 bases of the junction left unmatched. CDR3: CASSETGSGGYNEQFF. In DNA form, the CDR3 reads TGTGCCAGCAGCGAGACGGGGAGCGGGGGTTACAATGAGCAGTTCTTC.

This clonotype has just a few counts. The V and J genes are TRBV20-1 and TRBJ1-5; no firm D call. The CDR3 length is 14 residues. The V gene lost 6 bases and the J gene lost 3 bases, with 15 bases spanning the gap. Germline-derived CDR1 and CDR2 are DFQATT and SNEGSKA (reference sequence). The CDR3 region has the DNA TGCAGTGCCACCCCCCGCCCCGCCAATCAGCCCCAGCATTTT. Encoded protein: CSATPRPANQPQHF.

This clonotype was recorded a few times. The chain has TRBV7-2 and TRBJ1-2; D is uncertain. CDR1 SGHTA and CDR2 FQGNSA come from the germline V gene. The CDR3 has 14 amino acids. Trimming cost V 3 bases and J 0 bases, with 8 bases left between them. CDR3 DNA: TGTGCCAGCAGCTTCTTGGGTTCTAACTATGGCTACACCTTC. Its translation is CASSFLGSNYGYTF.

This clonotype has a handful of counts. This sequence joins TRBV18 and TRBJ2-7, with 9 bases matching TRBD1. This CDR3 has 15 residues. Germline V gene lookup returns CDR1 KGHSH and CDR2 LQKENI. V shed 3 bases, J shed 0 bases, and the junction held 3 bases outside the gene matches. DNA for the CDR3: TGTGCCAGCTCACCGGACAGGGGACACTCCTACGAGCAGTACTTC. Amino acid sequence: CASSPDRGHSYEQYF.

The sample holds a few counts of this clonotype. The chain has TRBV7-9 and TRBJ2-5; TRBD1 matches at 7 bases. This CDR3 is 15 amino acids long. The germline gives CDR1 SEHNR, CDR2 FQNEAQ (reference sequence). J gave up 1 base and V 2 bases, and 4 bases lay outside the gene matches. The CDR3 bases are TGTGCCAGCAGCTTACCATGGGACAGCCAAGAGACCCAGTACTTC. Protein sequence: CASSLPWDSQETQYF.

This clonotype has more than one count but fewer than ten. The rearrangement joins TRBV7-3 to TRBJ1-6, with D perhaps TRBD1 (6 bases). CDR1 and CDR2 from the germline V gene are SGHTA and FQGTGA. This CDR3 contains 15 residues. V was pared by 2 bases and J by 7 bases, with 12 bases between. In DNA, the CDR3 is TGTGCCAGCAGCTTATGGGGGCCCCGCAATTCACCCCTCCACTTT. This gives the protein CASSLWGPRNSPLHF.

The chain employs TRBV27 and TRBJ1-4, with TRBD1 as a possible D gene (5 bases). Per the germline V gene, CDR1 is MNHEY and CDR2 is SMNVEV (reference sequence). This CDR3 contains 13 residues. The V and J ends lost 8 bases and 8 bases respectively, with 15 bases between them. CDR3 protein: CASRWAGSEKLFF. CDR3 DNA sequence: TGTGCCAGCCGGTGGGCAGGGTCGGAAAAACTGTTTTTT.

In this sample, this clonotype turned up many times. The J gene is TRBJ2-3, the V gene TRBV20-1; 15 bases agree with TRBD2. V trimming: 2 bases; J trimming: 3 bases; junction bases outside the gene matches: 6. The CDR3 runs to 17 residues. Germline loops: CDR1 DFQATT, CDR2 SNEGSKA (reference sequence). CDR3 in amino acids: CSARRPGLAGGTDTQYF. The CDR3 DNA sequence: TGCAGTGCTAGACGCCCGGGACTAGCGGGGGGTACAGATACGCAGTATTTT.

In this sample, this clonotype turned up many times. This chain connects TRBV6-1 to TRBJ2-2; D unclear. The CDR3 is 14 amino acids. V shed 7 bases and J shed 2 bases, with 11 bases lying between them. In germline, CDR1 is MNHNS, CDR2 SASEGT. CDR3 in DNA: TGTGCCAGCATCTCAGGCAGCAACACCGGGGAGCTGTTTTTT. Translation gives CASISGSNTGELFF.

This clonotype was detected only a few times. V and J are TRBV11-1 and TRBJ1-2; TRBD1 aligns across 7 bases. J gave up 5 bases and V 3 bases, and 9 bases lay outside the gene matches. Germline CDR1 is SGHAT and CDR2 is FQDESV (reference sequence). The CDR3 has 15 amino acids. CDR3 amino acids: CASSFGEGQVYGYTF. The DNA for the CDR3 is TGTGCCAGCAGCTTCGGAGAAGGACAGGTATATGGCTACACCTTC.